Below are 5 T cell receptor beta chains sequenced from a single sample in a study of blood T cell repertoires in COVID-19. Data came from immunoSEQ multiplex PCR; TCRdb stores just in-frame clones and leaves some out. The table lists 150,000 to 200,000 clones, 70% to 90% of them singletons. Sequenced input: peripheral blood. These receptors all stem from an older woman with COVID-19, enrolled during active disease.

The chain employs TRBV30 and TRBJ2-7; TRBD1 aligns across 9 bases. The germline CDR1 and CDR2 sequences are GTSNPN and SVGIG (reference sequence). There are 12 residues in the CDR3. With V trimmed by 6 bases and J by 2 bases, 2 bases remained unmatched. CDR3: CACRTGAYEQYF. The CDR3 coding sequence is TGTGCCTGCCGGACAGGGGCCTACGAGCAGTACTTC.

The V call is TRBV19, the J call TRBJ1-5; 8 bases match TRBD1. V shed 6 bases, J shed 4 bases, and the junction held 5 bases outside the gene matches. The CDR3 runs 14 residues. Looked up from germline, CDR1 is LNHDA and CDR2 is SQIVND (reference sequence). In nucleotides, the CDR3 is TGTGCCAGTAGGGGACAGGAGCAGAATCAGCCCCAGCATTTT. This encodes CASRGQEQNQPQHF.

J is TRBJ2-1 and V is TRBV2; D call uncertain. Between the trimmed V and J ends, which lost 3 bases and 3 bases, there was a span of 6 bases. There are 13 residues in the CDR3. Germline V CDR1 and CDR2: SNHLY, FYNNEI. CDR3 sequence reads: CASSDFRYNEQFF. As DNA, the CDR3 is TGTGCCAGCAGTGACTTTCGCTACAATGAGCAGTTCTTC.

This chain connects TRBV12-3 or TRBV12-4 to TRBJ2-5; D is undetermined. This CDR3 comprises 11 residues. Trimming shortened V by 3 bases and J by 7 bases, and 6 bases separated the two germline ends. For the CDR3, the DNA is TGTGCCAGCAGTTTCACGGGGACCCAGTACTTC. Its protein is CASSFTGTQYF.

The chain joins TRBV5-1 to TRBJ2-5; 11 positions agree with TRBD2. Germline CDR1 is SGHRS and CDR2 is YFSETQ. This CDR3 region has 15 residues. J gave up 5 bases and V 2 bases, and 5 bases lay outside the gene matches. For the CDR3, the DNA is TGCGCCAGCAGCTTAACACTAGCGGGAGCGGAGACCCAGTACTTC. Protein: CASSLTLAGAETQYF.